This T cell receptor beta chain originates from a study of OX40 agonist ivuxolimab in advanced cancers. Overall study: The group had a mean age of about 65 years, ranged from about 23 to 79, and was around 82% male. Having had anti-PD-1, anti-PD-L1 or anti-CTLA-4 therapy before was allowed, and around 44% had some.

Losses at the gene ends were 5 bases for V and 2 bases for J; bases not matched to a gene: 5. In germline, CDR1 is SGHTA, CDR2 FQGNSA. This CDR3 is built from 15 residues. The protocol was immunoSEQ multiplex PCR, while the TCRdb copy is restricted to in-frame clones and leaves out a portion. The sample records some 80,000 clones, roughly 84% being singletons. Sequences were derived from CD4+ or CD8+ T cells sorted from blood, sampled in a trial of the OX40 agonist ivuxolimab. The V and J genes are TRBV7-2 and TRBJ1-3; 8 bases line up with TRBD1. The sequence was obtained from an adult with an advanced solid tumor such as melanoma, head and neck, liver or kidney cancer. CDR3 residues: CASSPRTGTGNTIYF. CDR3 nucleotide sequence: TGTGCCAGCAGCCCCCGGACAGGGACTGGAAACACCATATATTTT. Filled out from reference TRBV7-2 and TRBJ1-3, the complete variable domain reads GAGVSQSPSNKVTEKGKDVELRCDPISGHTALYWYRQSLGQGLEFLIYFQGNSAPDKSGLPSDRFSAERTGGSVSTLTIQRTQQEDSAVYLCASSPRTGTGNTIYFGEGSWLTVV.